Presented here are 9 T cell receptor beta chains from one specimen sequenced in a study of cytomegalovirus exposure and HLA in healthy donors. PCR was performed using 60 Vbeta and 13 Jbeta primers. Libraries were prepared by immunoSEQ multiplex PCR; TCRdb keeps only in-frame clonotypes and omits some of them. Of 100,000 to 150,000 clones in the sample, 76% were seen once. The material sequenced was PBMCs. The source is a female donor in good health and CMV-seropositive.

V and J are TRBV29-1 and TRBJ2-1; the D gene is possibly TRBD2 (6 bases). The germline V and J ends were trimmed by 4 bases and 1 base, with 11 bases remaining between them. Germline V gene lookup returns CDR1 SQVTM and CDR2 ANQGSEA. The CDR3 runs 14 residues. CDR3 sequence reads: CSVGGGTSYNEQFF. The CDR3 nucleotides read TGCAGCGTTGGGGGCGGGACGTCCTACAATGAGCAGTTCTTC.

This clone is a singleton in its sample. The chain employs TRBV27 and TRBJ2-3; TRBD2 matches 10 bases. V was pared by 5 bases and J by 1 base, with 3 bases of the junction left unmatched. The CDR3 length is 15 residues. The germline CDR1 and CDR2 sequences are MNHEY and SMNVEV (reference sequence). The CDR3 loop reads CASSVAGGRTDTQYF. CDR3 nucleotides: TGTGCCAGCAGTGTAGCGGGAGGCCGCACAGATACGCAGTATTTT.

This rearrangement joins TRBV14 to TRBJ1-2, with TRBD1 matching 8 bases. V gave up 0 bases and J gave up 5 bases; unmatched junction bases: 5. This CDR3 is built from 15 residues. Germline values: CDR1 SGHDN, CDR2 FVKESK. The CDR3 bases are TGTGCCAGCAGCCAAGATCAGGGGGCGGAGTATGGCTACACCTTC. This codes for CASSQDQGAEYGYTF.

This chain connects TRBV15 to TRBJ2-3; TRBD2 might be the D (6 bases). The V end was cut by 3 bases, the J end by 7 bases, with 20 bases between. CDR3 length: 16 residues. Per germline, CDR1 LNHNV and CDR2 YYDKDF (reference sequence). The CDR3 DNA follows: TGTGCCACCAGCAGGGATGGGGGGTCCAACAGGTATACGCAGTATTTT. Translating it yields CATSRDGGSNRYTQYF.

The rearrangement uses TRBV9 and TRBJ1-4; D not certain. This CDR3 has 15 amino acids. Germline loops: CDR1 SGDLS, CDR2 YYNGEE. The V end was cut by 4 bases, the J end by 8 bases, with 18 bases between. CDR3 in amino acids: CASSPETGAEEKLFF. Here the CDR3 DNA reads TGTGCCAGCAGCCCAGAAACGGGAGCGGAGGAAAAACTGTTTTTT.

The chain joins TRBV6-4 to TRBJ2-7, with D possibly TRBD2 on 5 matching bases. Trimming cost V 3 bases and J 0 bases, with 12 bases left between them. The CDR3 has 15 residues. CDR1 is MRHNA, CDR2 SNTAGT, per germline. CDR3 protein: CASSESAGDSYEQYF. In DNA, the CDR3 is TGTGCCAGCAGTGAAAGTGCCGGGGACTCCTACGAGCAGTACTTC.

For the CDR3, the DNA is TGCAGCGTTGAAGTGCAGGGGTCCTACGAGCAGTACTTC. Translated: CSVEVQGSYEQYF. The chain is built from TRBV29-1 and TRBJ2-7; perhaps TRBD1 as D (6 bases). CDR3 size: 13 residues. Germline CDR1 SQVTM, CDR2 ANQGSEA. Trimming cost V 1 base and J 1 base, with 8 bases left between them.

The chain couples TRBV7-9 to TRBJ2-2; D might be TRBD1 (5 bases). Trimming removed 2 bases from V and 4 bases from J, with 14 bases in between. The CDR3 length is 16 residues. The germline CDR1 and CDR2 sequences are SEHNR and FQNEAQ (reference sequence). CDR3 amino acids: CASSLTPPTGTGELFF. In nucleotides, the CDR3 is TGTGCCAGCAGCTTAACCCCGCCTACAGGCACCGGGGAGCTGTTTTTT.

The sample holds one count of this clone. V and J are TRBV5-1 and TRBJ1-4; TRBD1 matches at 11 bases. The germline CDR1 and CDR2 sequences are SGHRS and YFSETQ. The ends lost 5 bases at V and 5 bases at J; junction bases unmatched: 5. The CDR3 runs 15 residues. The CDR3 protein is CASSRTGGENEKLFF. CDR3 DNA: TGCGCCAGCAGTCGGACAGGGGGCGAGAATGAAAAACTGTTTTTT. The whole variable domain, remainder taken from reference TRBV5-1 and TRBJ1-4, is KAGVTQTPRYLIKTRGQQVTLSCSPISGHRSVSWYQQTPGQGLQFLFEYFSETQRNKGNFPGRFSGRQFSNSRSEMNVSTLELGDSALYLCASSRTGGENEKLFFGSGTQLSVL.